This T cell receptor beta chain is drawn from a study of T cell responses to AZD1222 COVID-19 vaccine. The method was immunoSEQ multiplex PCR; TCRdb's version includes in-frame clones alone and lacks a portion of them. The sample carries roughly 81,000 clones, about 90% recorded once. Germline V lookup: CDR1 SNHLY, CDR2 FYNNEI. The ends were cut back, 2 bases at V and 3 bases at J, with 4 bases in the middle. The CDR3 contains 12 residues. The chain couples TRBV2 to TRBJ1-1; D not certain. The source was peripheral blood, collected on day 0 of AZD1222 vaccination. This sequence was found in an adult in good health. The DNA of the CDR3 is TGTGCCAGCAGTGAATGGGACACTGAAGCTTTCTTT. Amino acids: CASSEWDTEAFF.